Below are 31 T cell receptor beta chains sequenced from a single sample in a study of T cell responses to AZD1222 COVID-19 vaccine. Assay used: immunoSEQ multiplex PCR; TCRdb lists only in-frame clones, some missing. Of some 120,000 clones in the sample, 92% were seen once. The source was peripheral blood, collected 28 days after the second AZD1222 dose. These receptors all come from an adult who received the AZD1222 COVID-19 vaccine.

This chain uses TRBV5-4 with TRBJ1-2; 11 bases fit TRBD1. Germline V gene data show CDR1 as SGHNT and CDR2 as YYREEE (reference sequence). This CDR3 is 13 amino acids long. The trim removed 4 bases at V and 8 bases at J, leaving 4 bases unmatched. The CDR3 bases are TGTGCCAGCAGCCGGACAGGGGGCTGGGGCTACACCTTC. Translating it yields CASSRTGGWGYTF.

The chain joins TRBV10-3 to TRBJ1-2; 7 bases map to TRBD1. V was pared by 0 bases and J by 13 bases, with 2 bases of the junction left unmatched. The CDR3 contains 11 residues. CDR1 is ENHRY, CDR2 SYGVKD, per germline. This CDR3 reads CAISESEGATF. DNA of the CDR3: TGTGCCATCAGTGAGTCTGAGGGGGCCACCTTC.

The chain carries TRBV27 and TRBJ2-5; D may match TRBD1 or TRBD2 (6 bases each). Trimming removed 3 bases at V and 3 bases at J, with 14 bases between. The CDR3 length is 15 residues. CDR1 is MNHEY and CDR2 is SMNVEV in the germline V gene (reference sequence). The CDR3 bases are TGTGCCAGCAGTTTCCGCGGAAGGGGGGAAGAGACCCAGTACTTC. It encodes CASSFRGRGEETQYF.

The chain has TRBV10-3 and TRBJ1-1; 9 positions agree with TRBD1. The J segment lost 7 bases and the V segment lost 4 bases, leaving 13 bases of the junction unmatched. Germline lookup yields CDR1 ENHRY and CDR2 SYGVKD. The CDR3 loop spans 16 amino acids. The CDR3 nucleotides read TGTGCCATCAGTGCAAATTCTGGGGACAGGGTAAATGAAGCTTTCTTT. The encoded protein is CAISANSGDRVNEAFF.

The chain joins TRBV19 to TRBJ1-2; no definite D call. V lost 7 bases and J 3 bases, leaving 9 bases between the germline ends. The CDR3 contains 12 residues. CDR1 LNHDA and CDR2 SQIVND come from the germline V gene (reference sequence). CDR3 in amino acids: CASMKRDYGYTF. The CDR3 bases are TGTGCCAGTATGAAACGGGACTATGGCTACACCTTC.

The chain carries TRBV7-2 and TRBJ2-3, with 12 bases aligning to TRBD2. CDR3 length: 18 residues. Germline V lookup: CDR1 SGHTA, CDR2 FQGNSA. V shed 4 bases and J 0 bases; nucleotides not matched to a gene: 8. For the CDR3, the DNA is TGTGCCAGCAGCTCCCGGCCTGGACTAGCGGGGAGCACAGATACGCAGTATTTT. This translates into CASSSRPGLAGSTDTQYF.

This clone appeared a single time. The rearrangement uses TRBV7-9 and TRBJ1-5, with TRBD1 as a possible D gene (6 bases). CDR1 SEHNR and CDR2 FQNEAQ come from the germline V gene (reference sequence). CDR3 length: 14 residues. Trimming removed 5 bases from V and 7 bases from J, with 15 bases in between. The CDR3 region has the DNA TGTGCCAGCAGCGCCAGGGGACGGGGGCAGCCCCAGCATTTT. Residues: CASSARGRGQPQHF.

The chain combines TRBV10-3 with TRBJ2-7; 7 positions agree with TRBD2. The CDR3 length is 14 residues. Germline V gene sequence: CDR1 ENHRY, CDR2 SYGVKD. V lost 6 bases and J lost 1; bases outside the gene matches: 6. CDR3 residues: CAISGGGKSYEQYF. In nucleotides, the CDR3 is TGTGCCATCAGCGGCGGGGGAAAATCCTACGAGCAGTACTTC.

CDR3 nucleotides: TGTGCCAGCAGTGGCAACAGGGGGGTAGCCAATCAGCCCCAGCATTTT. Amino acid sequence: CASSGNRGVANQPQHF. The gene calls are TRBV6-1 and TRBJ1-5, with 8 bases lining up with TRBD1. The CDR3 totals 16 residues. Trimming at V came to 4 bases and at J to 3 bases, leaving 8 bases not matched to a gene. The V gene's germline CDR1 is MNHNS and CDR2 SASEGT.

This clone was counted a single time. The chain is built from TRBV5-1 and TRBJ1-1; 7 nucleotides line up with TRBD1. The junction had 11 bases not matched to a gene; V was cut back by 0 bases and J by 0 bases. Germline V gives CDR1 SGHRS, CDR2 YFSETQ. The CDR3 consists of 18 residues. CDR3 residues: CASSLEFWDSSMNTEAFF. CDR3 DNA sequence: TGCGCCAGCAGCTTGGAGTTCTGGGACAGCAGCATGAACACTGAAGCTTTCTTT.

CDR3 DNA: TGTGCCAGCAGCCAAGATACGTTTGAGCAGTTCTTC. As protein: CASSQDTFEQFF. The chain has TRBV3-1 (or the pseudogene TRBV3-2) and TRBJ2-1, with no clear D. In germline, CDR1 is LGHDT, CDR2 YNNKEL (reference sequence). V was pared by 0 bases and J by 9 bases, with 6 bases between. The CDR3 runs to 12 residues.

The chain uses TRBV28 and TRBJ2-1, with 14 bases fitting TRBD2. Germline CDR1 MDHEN, CDR2 SYDVKM. The ends lost 4 bases at V and 7 bases at J; junction bases unmatched: 3. The CDR3 covers 15 residues. CDR3 sequence (DNA): TGTGCCAGCAGTTCCGGACTAGCGGGAGGTAATGAGCAGTTCTTC. It encodes CASSSGLAGGNEQFF.

This sequence joins TRBV4-2 and TRBJ2-5, with 10 nucleotides matching TRBD2. Germline lookup yields CDR1 LGHNA and CDR2 YNFKEQ. There are 15 residues in the CDR3. Trimming cost V 1 base and J 5 bases; bases outside gene matches: 4. The CDR3 is CASSQGGLARETQYF. In DNA form, the CDR3 reads TGTGCCAGCAGCCAAGGGGGACTAGCGAGGGAGACCCAGTACTTC.

The rearrangement uses TRBV27 and TRBJ2-3; D unclear. Germline-derived CDR1 and CDR2 are MNHEY and SMNVEV (reference sequence). The ends were cut back, 5 bases at V and 5 bases at J, with 17 bases in the middle. The CDR3 extends over 15 amino acids. CDR3 in DNA: TGTGCCAGCAGTCAACGGGCCACTAACCAAGATACGCAGTATTTT. Translating gives CASSQRATNQDTQYF.

In its sample, this clone was seen a few times. The V gene is TRBV27, the J gene TRBJ2-2; a weak D match, TRBD1 (6 bases). The CDR3 length is 15 residues. The germline V gene has CDR1 MNHEY and CDR2 SMNVEV (reference sequence). V lost 2 bases, J lost 1 base, and 8 bases lay in between. The CDR3 DNA follows: TGTGCCAGCAGTTTAAGGGGGTTGAACACCGGGGAGCTGTTTTTT. Its protein is CASSLRGLNTGELFF.

CDR3 amino acids: CASSYRGNNYGYTF. The DNA for the CDR3 is TGTGCCAGCAGCTACCGGGGGAATAACTATGGCTACACCTTC. The chain has TRBV7-9 and TRBJ1-2; a weak D match, TRBD1 (5 bases). The ends were cut back, 4 bases at V and 1 base at J, with 10 bases in the middle. The CDR3 totals 14 residues. CDR1 and CDR2 from the germline V gene are SEHNR and FQNEAQ (reference sequence).

This clone was observed once. The chain joins TRBV10-3 to TRBJ1-3; tentative D call: TRBD1 (6 bases). The germline V gene encodes CDR1 ENHRY and CDR2 SYGVKD. This CDR3 is built from 19 residues. The ends were cut back, 2 bases at V and 1 base at J, with 21 bases in the middle. This CDR3 reads CAISERGGAVVGSGNTIYF. As DNA, the CDR3 is TGTGCCATCAGTGAGCGCGGGGGGGCAGTAGTTGGATCTGGAAACACCATATATTTT.

The CDR3 coding sequence is TGCAGCGTTGTCAAAGGGGAGTACTATGGCTACACCTTC. It specifies CSVVKGEYYGYTF. The J gene is TRBJ1-2, the V gene TRBV29-1, with D possibly matching TRBD1 (5 bases). This CDR3 has 13 amino acids. CDR1 and CDR2 from the germline V gene are SQVTM and ANQGSEA. With 4 bases removed from V and 3 bases from J, the gap between germline ends came to 12 bases. The full variable domain, rest sourced from reference TRBV29-1 and TRBJ1-2, is SAVISQKPSRDICQRGTSLTIQCQVDSQVTMMFWYRQQPGQSLTLIATANQGSEATYESGFVIDKFPISRPNLTFSTLTVSNMSPEDSSIYLCSVVKGEYYGYTFGSGTRLTVV.

The chain links TRBV23-1 to TRBJ1-6, with 9 bases fitting TRBD1. TRBV23-1 counts as an open reading frame of uncertain function. The CDR3 consists of 16 residues. V dropped 0 bases and J dropped 7; count of bases not matched to a gene: 4. CDR3 nucleotides: TGCGCCAGCAGTCAATCACAGGGGGCTAACAATTCACCCCTCCACTTT. Translating it yields CASSQSQGANNSPLHF.

This chain links TRBV28 with TRBJ1-2; a possible D gene is TRBD1 (5 bases). This CDR3 is 13 amino acids long. V lost 5 bases, J lost 5 bases, and 12 bases lay in between. The germline CDR1 and CDR2 sequences are MDHEN and SYDVKM. The CDR3 DNA reads TGTGCCAGCAGTCCGCCGGGGGATTATGGCTACACCTTC. Translating gives CASSPPGDYGYTF.

The gene calls are TRBV6-5 and TRBJ1-3; TRBD1 agrees at 9 bases. The CDR3 runs 16 residues. Germline V gene sequence: CDR1 MNHEY, CDR2 SVGAGI. Trimming took 2 bases from V and 2 from J; bases not matched to a gene: 4. This chain's CDR3 is CASSYRRTGAGNTIYF. In DNA form, the CDR3 reads TGTGCCAGCAGTTACCGGAGGACAGGGGCTGGAAACACCATATATTTT.

This clone occurred once. V and J are TRBV3-1 (or the pseudogene TRBV3-2) and TRBJ2-5; D gene uncertain. This CDR3 is 14 amino acids long. V lost 5 bases and J 2 bases, leaving 12 bases between the germline ends. Germline V CDR1 and CDR2: LGHDT, YNNKEL (reference sequence). DNA for the CDR3: TGTGCCAGCAGCTTGGACCTGGGGCAAGAGACCCAGTACTTC. This encodes CASSLDLGQETQYF.

The chain recombines TRBV21-1 with TRBJ2-1. TRBV21-1 is deemed a pseudogene. This CDR3 has 15 residues. In DNA form, the CDR3 reads TGTGCCAGCAGCACGGGGGCCCTAGGCGGCAATGAGCAGTTCTTC. Amino acid sequence: CASSTGALGGNEQFF.

The V call is TRBV6-6, the J call TRBJ1-6; no definite D call. The V gene lost 2 bases and the J gene lost 8 bases, with 7 bases spanning the gap. Per germline, CDR1 MNHNY and CDR2 SVGAGI (reference sequence). This CDR3 contains 13 residues. The CDR3 sequence: CASSYDTDSPLHF. The CDR3 region has the DNA TGTGCCAGCAGTTACGACACCGATTCACCCCTCCACTTT.

The rearrangement joins TRBV28 to TRBJ2-7; no reliable D call. The CDR3 is 11 residues long. V gave up 3 bases and J gave up 6 bases, with 6 bases separating them. The germline gives CDR1 MDHEN, CDR2 SYDVKM. The CDR3 protein is CASSFSLEQYF. CDR3 coding DNA: TGTGCCAGCAGTTTCAGCCTCGAGCAGTACTTC. Filled out from reference TRBV28 and TRBJ2-7, the complete variable domain reads DVKVTQSSRYLVKRTGEKVFLECVQDMDHENMFWYRQDPGLGLRLIYFSYDVKMKEKGDIPEGYSVSREKKERFSLILESASTNQTSMYLCASSFSLEQYFGPGTRLTVT.

This clone was seen a handful of times. The identical CDR3 is also encoded by other nucleotide sequences in the sample. The V call is TRBV12-3 or TRBV12-4, the J call TRBJ1-5; a possible D gene is TRBD1 (6 bases). The CDR3 spans 13 residues. Trimming removed 6 bases at V and 0 bases at J, with 6 bases between. The CDR3 DNA reads as TGTGCCAGCAGGACAGGTAGCAATCAGCCCCAGCATTTT. Translated, it gives CASRTGSNQPQHF.

This clone was seen a handful of times. The V gene is TRBV28, the J gene TRBJ2-7, with D perhaps TRBD1 (6 bases). The CDR3 consists of 12 residues. The V end was cut by 7 bases, the J end by 7 bases, with 14 bases between. Germline-derived CDR1 and CDR2 are MDHEN and SYDVKM. The CDR3 region has the DNA TGTGCCAGCATTGGGCAGGGGTGGGAGCAGTACTTC. This encodes CASIGQGWEQYF.

This clone came up once. V and J are TRBV19 and TRBJ2-7; 7 bases line up with TRBD1. The CDR3 length is 15 residues. Per germline, CDR1 LNHDA and CDR2 SQIVND (reference sequence). Trimming removed 1 base from V and 0 bases from J; junction bases left unmatched: 3. The CDR3, as DNA: TGTGCCAGTAGTATAGGTACAGGGGCCTCCTACGAGCAGTACTTC. Translating it yields CASSIGTGASYEQYF.

The J gene is TRBJ1-2, the V gene TRBV28; no clear D. Germline V lookup: CDR1 MDHEN, CDR2 SYDVKM. The V end lost 4 bases, the J end lost 8 bases, and 17 bases lay between the germline ends. The CDR3 sequence is 14 residues long. The CDR3 DNA reads TGTGCCAGCAGTTCTAGGCCCAGTAATCCCGGCTACACCTTC. This translates into CASSSRPSNPGYTF.

The genes are TRBV5-6 and TRBJ1-3; D is possibly TRBD1 (6 bases). From germline, CDR1 is SGHDT and CDR2 YYEEEE. There are 13 residues in the CDR3. The V and J ends lost 4 bases and 4 bases respectively, with 9 bases between them. The CDR3 region has the DNA TGTGCCAGCAGCCGGGACAAAGGAAACACCATATATTTT. Its protein is CASSRDKGNTIYF. Drawing the rest from reference TRBV5-6 and TRBJ1-3, the complete variable domain is DAGVTQSPTHLIKTRGQQVTLRCSPKSGHDTVSWYQQALGQGPQFIFQYYEEEERQRGNFPDRFSGHQFPNYSSELNVNALLLGDSALYLCASSRDKGNTIYFGEGSWLTVV.

To note about this clone: At one boundary the junction diverges from the germline segment, which might be a read error. This chain uses TRBV7-7 with TRBJ2-5; 10 bases are a match to TRBD1. This CDR3 comprises 16 residues. Germline-derived CDR1 and CDR2 are SSHAT and FNYEAQ (reference sequence). The DNA for the CDR3 is TGTGCTAGCAGCCTCCGGGACAGGGGATCCTGGGAGACCCAGTACTTC. This encodes CASSLRDRGSWETQYF.